This TCR beta chain was found in a study of cytomegalovirus exposure and HLA in healthy donors. Study-level points and caveats: CMV antigen specificity of three CMV-associated chains was confirmed in vitro.

PCR involved 60 Vbeta and 13 Jbeta primers. TCRdb's table, derived via immunoSEQ multiplex PCR, lists solely in-frame clones and lacks some. The sample carries approximately 200,000 clones, less than 80% recorded once. As concerns this clone: What it recognizes is unknown.

V was cut by 3 bases and J by 10 bases, with 10 bases left in between. The CDR3 runs 12 residues. CDR1 is SGDLS and CDR2 is YYNGEE in the germline V gene. The specimen sequenced was PBMCs. The J gene is TRBJ2-2, the V gene TRBV9; the D gene is possibly TRBD1 (6 bases). This clonotype originated in a woman aged 25 to 39 in good health and CMV-seropositive. CDR3 nucleotide sequence: TGTGCCAGCAGCGCAACAGGGTCGGAGCTGTTTTTT. It translates to CASSATGSELFF. The entire variable domain, with the rest obtained from reference TRBV9 and TRBJ2-2, is as follows: DSGVTQTPKHLITATGQRVTLRCSPRSGDLSVYWYQQSLDQGLQFLIQYYNGEERAKGNILERFSAQQFPDLHSELNLSSLELGDSALYFCASSATGSELFFGEGSRLTVL.